Below are 20 T cell receptor beta chains sequenced from a single sample in a study of TIL therapy for anti-PD-1-resistant metastatic lung cancer. This was the immunoSEQ v3 assay. The table came from immunoSEQ multiplex PCR; TCRdb's copy has only in-frame clones and leaves some out. This table holds tens of thousands of clones, 70% to 75% found once. Time point: pre-treatment sample, taken before nivolumab and TIL therapy. Sequencing used blood, obtained at baseline. These receptors all come from a person between 30 and 79 years old with non-small cell lung cancer.

The chain recombines TRBV7-9 with TRBJ2-7; no clear D. The germline V and J ends were trimmed by 5 bases and 1 base, with 18 bases remaining between them. CDR3 length equals 16 residues. Germline V gene data show CDR1 as SEHNR and CDR2 as FQNEAQ (reference sequence). The DNA of the CDR3 is TGTGCCAGCAGCGGAAGAGTTTTAGCACTTTCCTACGAGCAGTACTTC. Its protein is CASSGRVLALSYEQYF.

This chain connects TRBV5-5 to TRBJ1-2; no reliable D call. In germline, CDR1 is SGHKS, CDR2 YYEKEE (reference sequence). The CDR3 has 14 residues. V was shortened by 0 bases and J by 4 bases, with 10 bases between the two germline ends. The DNA for the CDR3 is TGTGCCAGCAGCTTGGGGTCCCGGGCCTATGGCTACACCTTC. Its protein product is CASSLGSRAYGYTF.

A word on this clone: One junction end does not reproduce the germline sequence, and a read error may be involved. This chain connects TRBV10-3 to TRBJ2-2, with TRBD1 as a possible D gene (5 bases). The CDR3 has 15 residues. In germline, CDR1 is ENHRY, CDR2 SYGVKD. This CDR3 is CATSVKGLNTGELFF. As DNA, the CDR3 is TGTGCCACCAGTGTCAAGGGGCTGAACACCGGGGAGCTGTTTTTT.

The chain has TRBV5-4 and TRBJ2-3; D not resolved. V was pared by 6 bases and J by 4 bases, with 21 bases between. CDR1 and CDR2 from the germline V gene are SGHNT and YYREEE (reference sequence). The CDR3 runs 16 residues. The CDR3 DNA sequence: TGTGCCAGCACCCCCCTCGGTGATCCTCGGGCAGATACGCAGTATTTT. Amino acid sequence: CASTPLGDPRADTQYF. Based on the CDR3 plus reference TRBV5-4 and TRBJ2-3, the full variable domain is ETGVTQSPTHLIKTRGQQVTLRCSSQSGHNTVSWYQQALGQGPQFIFQYYREEENGRGNFPPRFSGLQFPNYSSELNVNALELDDSALYLCASTPLGDPRADTQYFGPGTRLTVL.

The chain employs TRBV28 and TRBJ1-2; TRBD1 might be the D (6 bases). CDR1 and CDR2 (germline): MDHEN, SYDVKM. CDR3 size: 12 residues. Trimming pared 10 bases from V and 6 bases from J, leaving 15 bases between. The CDR3 region is CANGGKGNGYTF. DNA of the CDR3: TGTGCCAACGGGGGCAAGGGAAATGGCTACACCTTC.

The chain couples TRBV19 to TRBJ1-1; D may be TRBD1 (6 bases). V lost 6 bases, J lost 3 bases, and 11 bases lay in between. CDR3 size: 13 residues. Germline loops: CDR1 LNHDA, CDR2 SQIVND (reference sequence). CDR3 nucleotide sequence: TGTGCCAGTAGCGAACAGGGTCACACTGAAGCTTTCTTT. Its translation: CASSEQGHTEAFF.

This chain connects TRBV28 to TRBJ2-5; 12 bases agree with TRBD2. The CDR3 is 15 amino acids. Germline loops: CDR1 MDHEN, CDR2 SYDVKM. V shed 6 bases and J 4 bases; nucleotides not matched to a gene: 6. CDR3 protein: CASSLPSGRGETQYF. CDR3 bases: TGTGCCAGCAGCCTTCCTAGCGGGAGGGGAGAGACCCAGTACTTC.

The rearrangement links TRBV19 to TRBJ1-5; unclear D gene. This CDR3 has 13 amino acids. V was trimmed by 5 bases and J by 5 bases, leaving 10 bases between them. CDR1 is LNHDA and CDR2 is SQIVND in the germline V gene (reference sequence). CDR3 protein: CASSWNRDQPQHF. For the CDR3, the DNA is TGTGCCAGTAGTTGGAATCGGGATCAGCCCCAGCATTTT.

CDR3: CASSDQQAPPYEQYF. DNA for the CDR3: TGTGCCAGCAGTGATCAACAGGCGCCCCCCTACGAGCAGTACTTC. V gene TRBV25-1 combines with J gene TRBJ2-7, with D possibly being TRBD1 (5 bases). Deletions cut 3 bases from V and 2 bases from J, with 14 bases between. CDR3 length equals 15 residues. CDR1 and CDR2 from the germline V gene are MGHDK and SYGVNS.

This clone was seen just once. The chain is built from TRBV6-1 and TRBJ2-3; D is undetermined. CDR3 length: 15 amino acids. The V and J ends lost 6 bases and 0 bases respectively, with 13 bases between them. CDR1 MNHNS and CDR2 SASEGT come from the germline V gene. In DNA, the CDR3 is TGTGCCAGCAGCCAATCTCCGGAGAGCACAGATACGCAGTATTTT. This encodes CASSQSPESTDTQYF.

This clone was seen once. The J gene is TRBJ2-5, the V gene TRBV6-1, with 8 nucleotides matching TRBD1. CDR3 length: 15 amino acids. Germline loops: CDR1 MNHNS, CDR2 SASEGT. J gave up 5 bases and V 7 bases, and 12 bases lay outside the gene matches. The CDR3 reads CASNPTGASVETQYF. In DNA form, the CDR3 reads TGTGCCAGCAACCCGACAGGGGCCTCGGTTGAGACCCAGTACTTC.

This chain links TRBV18 with TRBJ1-1, with D tentatively TRBD1 (6 bases). Per the germline V gene, CDR1 is KGHSH and CDR2 is LQKENI. CDR3 length: 13 residues. Trimming removed 6 bases from V and 1 base from J, with 9 bases in between. CDR3 sequence (DNA): TGTGCCAGCTCGGGGGCGTCGAACACTGAAGCTTTCTTT. This sequence encodes CASSGASNTEAFF.

This clone was seen only a few times. The rearrangement uses TRBV6-1 and TRBJ1-5; 7 nucleotides match TRBD1. Germline lookup yields CDR1 MNHNS and CDR2 SASEGT. The CDR3 is 14 amino acids. J gave up 2 bases and V 6 bases, and 4 bases lay outside the gene matches. The CDR3 coding sequence is TGTGCCAGCAGAGACAGGGAAGGCAATCAGCCCCAGCATTTT. It is translated as CASRDREGNQPQHF.

The chain employs TRBV5-1 and TRBJ2-7; possible D gene TRBD1, 6 bases. V lost 4 bases and J 2 bases, leaving 16 bases between the germline ends. Germline V lookup: CDR1 SGHRS, CDR2 YFSETQ. The CDR3 contains 15 residues. The CDR3 DNA is TGCGCCAGCAGCCGCCAACAGGGAACCCCCTACGAGCAGTACTTC. This translates into CASSRQQGTPYEQYF.

This chain joins TRBV11-2 and TRBJ2-7; 9 bases match TRBD1. Germline V lookup: CDR1 SGHAT, CDR2 FQNNGV. Germline trimming cut 5 bases from V and 0 bases from J; bases unmatched to any gene: 11. The CDR3 is made up of 17 amino acids. The CDR3 sequence is CASSPINRGRFSYEQYF. In DNA form, the CDR3 reads TGTGCCAGCAGCCCAATCAACAGGGGGCGGTTCTCCTACGAGCAGTACTTC. Drawing the rest from reference TRBV11-2 and TRBJ2-7, the complete variable domain is EAGVAQSPRYKIIEKRQSVAFWCNPISGHATLYWYQQILGQGPKLLIQFQNNGVVDDSQLPKDRFSAERLKGVDSTLKIQPAKLEDSAVYLCASSPINRGRFSYEQYFGPGTRLTVT.

The gene calls are TRBV19 and TRBJ1-1; 9 bases align to TRBD1. The CDR3 has 15 residues. J was trimmed by 3 bases and V by 5 bases; bases with no gene match: 7. Germline CDR1 reads LNHDA; CDR2 reads SQIVND (reference sequence). The CDR3 reads CASSPRTGVHTEAFF. As DNA, the CDR3 is TGTGCCAGTAGTCCACGGACAGGGGTGCACACTGAAGCTTTCTTT.

The chain joins TRBV7-3 to TRBJ2-3; maybe TRBD1 (5 bases). Germline V gene data show CDR1 as SGHTA and CDR2 as FQGTGA. The CDR3 is 14 residues long. The V and J ends lost 6 bases and 2 bases respectively, with 12 bases between them. The CDR3 DNA reads as TGTGCCAGCAGGGAGACAGTTTTCACAGATACGCAGTATTTT. Its protein is CASRETVFTDTQYF.

This chain uses TRBV5-1 with TRBJ2-7; TRBD1 matches at 7 bases. V lost 7 bases, J lost 7 bases, and 8 bases stayed unmatched. Looked up from germline, CDR1 is SGHRS and CDR2 is YFSETQ. The CDR3 runs to 12 residues. As DNA, the CDR3 is TGCGCCAGCCGGGACAGCCAGGAGGAGCAGTACTTC. This codes for CASRDSQEEQYF.

The chain joins TRBV28 to TRBJ2-5; no reliable D call. Germline CDR1 MDHEN, CDR2 SYDVKM. The ends were cut back, 6 bases at V and 1 base at J, with 12 bases in the middle. The CDR3 extends over 14 amino acids. Written as DNA, the CDR3 is TGTGCCAGCAGCCCACGGGCCTTCCAAGAGACCCAGTACTTC. Its translation: CASSPRAFQETQYF.

The chain carries TRBV5-1 and TRBJ2-2; D perhaps matches TRBD1 (6 bases). The CDR3 has 14 amino acids. Germline CDR1 SGHRS, CDR2 YFSETQ. V shed 4 bases and J shed 3 bases, with 10 bases lying between them. This chain's CDR3 is CASSTGQYTGELFF. CDR3 nucleotide sequence: TGCGCCAGCAGCACGGGACAATACACCGGGGAGCTGTTTTTT.